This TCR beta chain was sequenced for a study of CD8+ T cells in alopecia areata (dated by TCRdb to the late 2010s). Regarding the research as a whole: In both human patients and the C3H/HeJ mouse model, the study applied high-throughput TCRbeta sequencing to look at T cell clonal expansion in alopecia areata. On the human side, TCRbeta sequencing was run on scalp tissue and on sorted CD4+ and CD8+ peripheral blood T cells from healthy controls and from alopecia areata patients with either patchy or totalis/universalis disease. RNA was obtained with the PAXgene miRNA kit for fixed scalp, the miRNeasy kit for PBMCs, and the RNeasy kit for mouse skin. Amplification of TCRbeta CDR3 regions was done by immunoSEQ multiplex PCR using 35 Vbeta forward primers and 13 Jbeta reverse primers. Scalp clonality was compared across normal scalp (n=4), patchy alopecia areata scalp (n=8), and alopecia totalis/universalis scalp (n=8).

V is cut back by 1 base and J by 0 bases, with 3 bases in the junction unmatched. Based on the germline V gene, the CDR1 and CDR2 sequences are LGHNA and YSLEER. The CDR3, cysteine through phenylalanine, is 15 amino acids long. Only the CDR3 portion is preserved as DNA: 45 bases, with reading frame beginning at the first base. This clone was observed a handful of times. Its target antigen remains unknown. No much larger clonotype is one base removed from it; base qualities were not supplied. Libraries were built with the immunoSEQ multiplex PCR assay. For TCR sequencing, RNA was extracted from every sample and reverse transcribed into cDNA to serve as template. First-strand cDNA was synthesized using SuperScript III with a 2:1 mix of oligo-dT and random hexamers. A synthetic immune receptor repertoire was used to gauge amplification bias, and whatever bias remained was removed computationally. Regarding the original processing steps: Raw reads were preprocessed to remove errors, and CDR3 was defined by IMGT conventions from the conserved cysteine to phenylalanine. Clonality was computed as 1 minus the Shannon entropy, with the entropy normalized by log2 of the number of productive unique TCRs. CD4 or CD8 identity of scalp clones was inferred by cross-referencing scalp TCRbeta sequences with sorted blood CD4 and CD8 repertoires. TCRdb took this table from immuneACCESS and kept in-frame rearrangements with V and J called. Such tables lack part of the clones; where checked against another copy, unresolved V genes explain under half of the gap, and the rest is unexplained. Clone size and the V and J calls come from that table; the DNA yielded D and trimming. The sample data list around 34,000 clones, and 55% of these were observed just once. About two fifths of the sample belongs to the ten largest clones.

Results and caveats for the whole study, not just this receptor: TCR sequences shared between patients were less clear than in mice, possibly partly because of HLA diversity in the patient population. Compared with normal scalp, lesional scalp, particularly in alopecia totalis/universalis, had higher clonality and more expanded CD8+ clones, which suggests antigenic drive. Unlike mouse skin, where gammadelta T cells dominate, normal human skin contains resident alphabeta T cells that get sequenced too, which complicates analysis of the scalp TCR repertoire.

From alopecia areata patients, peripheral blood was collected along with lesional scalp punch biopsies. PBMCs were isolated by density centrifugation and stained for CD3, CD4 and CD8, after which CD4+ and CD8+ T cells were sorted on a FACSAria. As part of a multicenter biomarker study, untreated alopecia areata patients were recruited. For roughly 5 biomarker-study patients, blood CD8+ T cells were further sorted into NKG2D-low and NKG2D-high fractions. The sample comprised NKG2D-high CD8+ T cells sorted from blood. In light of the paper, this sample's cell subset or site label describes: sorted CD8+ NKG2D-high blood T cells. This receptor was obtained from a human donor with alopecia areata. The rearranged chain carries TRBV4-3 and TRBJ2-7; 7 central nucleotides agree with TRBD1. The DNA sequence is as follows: TGCGCCAGCAGCCAAGCCCGGGACAGCTCCTACGAGCAGTACTTC. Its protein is CASSQARDSSYEQYF.